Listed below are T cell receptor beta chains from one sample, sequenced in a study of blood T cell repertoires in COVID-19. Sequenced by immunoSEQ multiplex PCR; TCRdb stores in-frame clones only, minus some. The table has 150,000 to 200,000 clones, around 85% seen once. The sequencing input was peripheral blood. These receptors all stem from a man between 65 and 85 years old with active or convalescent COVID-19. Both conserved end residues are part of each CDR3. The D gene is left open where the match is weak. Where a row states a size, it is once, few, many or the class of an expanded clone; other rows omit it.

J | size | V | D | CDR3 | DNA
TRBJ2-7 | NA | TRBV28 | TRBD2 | CASSSPAGSSGSTYEQYF | TGTGCCAGCAGTTCTCCGGCCGGCTCTAGCGGGAGTACGTACGAGCAGTACTTC
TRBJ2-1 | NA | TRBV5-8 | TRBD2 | CASSLGGGSHNEQFF | TGTGCCAGCAGCTTGGGCGGGGGGTCCCACAATGAGCAGTTCTTC
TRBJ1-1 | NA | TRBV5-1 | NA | CASGWEGLTEAFF | TGCGCCAGCGGATGGGAGGGTCTGACTGAAGCTTTCTTT
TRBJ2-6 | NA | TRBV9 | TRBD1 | CASNSRTGPSGANVLTF | TGTGCCAGCAACAGCCGGACAGGGCCCTCTGGGGCCAACGTCCTGACTTTC
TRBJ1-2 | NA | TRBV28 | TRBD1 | CASSLSWTGPLGGYTF | TGTGCCAGCAGTTTATCTTGGACAGGGCCCTTAGGTGGCTACACCTTC
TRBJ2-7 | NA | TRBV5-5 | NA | CASSRRHAAWGVFRYEQYF | TGTGCCAGCAGCCGCCGTCATGCGGCGTGGGGCGTATTTCGGTACGAGCAGTACTTC
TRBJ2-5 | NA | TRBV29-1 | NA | CSVDRPLAPQETQYF | TGCAGCGTTGACAGGCCGCTAGCGCCGCAAGAGACCCAGTACTTC
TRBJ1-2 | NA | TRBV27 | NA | CASSLSQGNYGYTF | TGTGCCAGCAGTTTATCACAGGGAAACTATGGCTACACCTTC
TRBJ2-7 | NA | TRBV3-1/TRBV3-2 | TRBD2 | CASSSLAAYEQYF | TGTGCCAGCAGCTCACTAGCGGCCTACGAGCAGTACTTC
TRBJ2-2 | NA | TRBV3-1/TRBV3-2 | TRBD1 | CASSRTGWVTGELFF | TGTGCCAGCAGCCGGACAGGGTGGGTCACCGGGGAGCTGTTTTTT
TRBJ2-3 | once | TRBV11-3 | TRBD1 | CASSPAAGTGIDTQYF | TGTGCCAGCAGCCCCGCTGCCGGGACAGGTATAGATACGCAGTATTTT
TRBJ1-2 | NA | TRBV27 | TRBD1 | CASSSQGAGGYTF | TGTGCCAGCAGTTCCCAGGGGGCGGGGGGCTACACCTTC
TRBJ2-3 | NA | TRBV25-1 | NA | CASSGPRTDTQYF | TGTGCCAGCAGTGGCCCGAGGACAGATACGCAGTATTTT
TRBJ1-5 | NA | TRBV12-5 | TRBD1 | CASGFDQGAFNQPQHF | TGTGCTAGTGGTTTCGACCAGGGGGCTTTTAACCAGCCCCAGCATTTT
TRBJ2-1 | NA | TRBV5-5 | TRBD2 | CASSTGLAGGVNEQFF | TGTGCCAGCAGCACTGGACTAGCGGGAGGCGTAAATGAGCAGTTCTTC
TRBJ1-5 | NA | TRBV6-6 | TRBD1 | CASSYSTGGGNQPQHF | TGTGCCAGCAGTTACTCGACAGGGGGCGGCAATCAGCCCCAGCATTTT
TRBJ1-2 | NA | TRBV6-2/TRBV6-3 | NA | CASSAGQLYGYTF | TGTGCCAGCAGTGCCGGACAACTTTATGGCTACACCTTC
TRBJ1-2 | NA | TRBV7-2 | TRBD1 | CASSLDRGRAYGYTF | TGTGCCAGCAGCTTAGACAGGGGGCGCGCCTATGGCTACACCTTC
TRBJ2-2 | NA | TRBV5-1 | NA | CASSPGPNTGELFF | TGCGCCAGCAGCCCTGGCCCGAACACCGGGGAGCTGTTTTTT
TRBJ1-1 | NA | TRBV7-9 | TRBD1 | CASKRTGMNTEAFF | TGTGCCAGCAAACGGACAGGAATGAACACTGAAGCTTTCTTT
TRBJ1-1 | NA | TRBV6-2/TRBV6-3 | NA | CASSWGGPEAFF | TGTGCCAGCAGTTGGGGGGGGCCTGAAGCTTTCTTT
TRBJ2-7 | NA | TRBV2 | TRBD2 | CASSEGTSVSGQYF | TGTGCCAGCAGTGAAGGGACTAGCGTGTCCGGGCAGTACTTC
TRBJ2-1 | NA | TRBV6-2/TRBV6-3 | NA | CASSQATPSYNEQFF | TGTGCCAGCAGTCAGGCAACTCCCTCCTACAATGAGCAGTTCTTC
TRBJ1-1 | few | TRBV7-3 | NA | CASSPREQTEAFF | TGTGCCAGCAGCCCCCGGGAGCAGACTGAAGCTTTCTTT
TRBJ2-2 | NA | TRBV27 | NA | CASSLKGGGTGELFF | TGTGCCAGCAGTTTAAAGGGGGGGGGCACCGGGGAGCTGTTTTTT
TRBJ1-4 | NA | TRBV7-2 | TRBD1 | CASSYRGGGEKLFF | TGTGCCAGCAGTTACAGGGGTGGGGGCGAAAAACTGTTTTTT
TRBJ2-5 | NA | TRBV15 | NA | CATSRGGQGGRETQYF | TGTGCCACCAGCAGAGGGGGGCAGGGTGGTAGAGAGACCCAGTACTTC
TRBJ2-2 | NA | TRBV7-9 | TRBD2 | CASSYHGGGSKGELFF | TGTGCCAGCAGCTACCATGGCGGGGGATCCAAAGGGGAGCTGTTTTTT
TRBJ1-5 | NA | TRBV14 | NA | CASSQNRDPWREQPQHF | TGTGCCAGCAGCCAGAACCGGGACCCGTGGCGGGAGCAGCCCCAGCATTTT
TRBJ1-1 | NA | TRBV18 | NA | CASSPQRDTEAFF | TGTGCCAGCTCACCCCAGCGGGACACTGAAGCTTTCTTT
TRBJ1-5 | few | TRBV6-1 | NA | CASSELDSQYGQPQHF | TGTGCCAGCAGTGAACTTGACAGCCAGTACGGTCAGCCCCAGCATTTT
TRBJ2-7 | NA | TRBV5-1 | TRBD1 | CASSLGGTELSYEQYF | TGCGCCAGCAGCTTGGGGGGGACAGAGCTATCCTACGAGCAGTACTTC
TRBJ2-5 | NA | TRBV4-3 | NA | CASSQEVGGGGETQYF | TGCGCCAGCAGCCAAGAAGTCGGGGGAGGTGGTGAGACCCAGTACTTC
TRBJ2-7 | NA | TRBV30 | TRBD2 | CAWSPLAGAHYEQYF | TGTGCCTGGAGTCCCTTGGCGGGAGCTCACTACGAGCAGTACTTC
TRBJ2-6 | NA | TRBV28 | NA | CASSSRKTVGYSGANVLTF | TGTGCCAGCAGTTCTAGGAAGACAGTCGGATACTCTGGGGCCAACGTCCTGACTTTC
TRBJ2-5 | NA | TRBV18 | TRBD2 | CASSDRLAVQETQYF | TGTGCCAGCTCGGACAGACTAGCGGTCCAAGAGACCCAGTACTTC
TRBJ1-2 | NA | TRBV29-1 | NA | CSAETGRIGGYTF | TGCAGCGCTGAGACAGGCCGTATTGGTGGCTACACCTTC
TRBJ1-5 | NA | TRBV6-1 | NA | CASSEAQVLTLNQPQHF | TGTGCCAGCAGTGAAGCGCAGGTTTTGACCCTCAATCAGCCCCAGCATTTT
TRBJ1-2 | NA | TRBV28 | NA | CASRGGGFGYTF | TGTGCCAGCCGGGGGGGCGGTTTTGGCTACACCTTC
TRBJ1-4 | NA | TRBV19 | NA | CASSIIGPEKLFF | TGTGCCAGTAGTATTATTGGGCCTGAAAAACTGTTTTTT
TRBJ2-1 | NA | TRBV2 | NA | CASSARSSSYNEQFF | TGTGCCAGCAGTGCCAGGTCGAGCTCCTACAATGAGCAGTTCTTC
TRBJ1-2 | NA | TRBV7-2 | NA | CASTLRLQGDYGYTF | TGTGCCAGCACCCTTCGCCTACAGGGAGACTATGGCTACACCTTC
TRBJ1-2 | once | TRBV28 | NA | CASRRRSFPYYGYTF | TGTGCCAGCAGAAGGAGGTCATTCCCCTACTATGGCTACACCTTC
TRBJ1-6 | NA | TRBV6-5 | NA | CASSPQGGNSPLHF | TGTGCCAGCAGCCCCCAGGGTGGTAATTCACCCCTCCACTTT
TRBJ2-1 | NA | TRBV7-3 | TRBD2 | CASSPPKVASGMSEQFF | TGTGCCAGCAGCCCCCCAAAGGTGGCTAGCGGGATGTCTGAGCAGTTCTTC
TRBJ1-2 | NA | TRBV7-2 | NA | CASSPAGPSYGYTF | TGTGCCAGCAGCCCTGCAGGGCCAAGCTATGGCTACACCTTC
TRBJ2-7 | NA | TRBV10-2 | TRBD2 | CASRRRRLAAFSYEQYF | TGCGCCAGCCGGAGGAGAAGACTAGCGGCCTTCTCCTACGAGCAGTACTTC